These 13 T cell receptor beta chains were all obtained from the same sample, sequenced in a study of T cell responses to AZD1222 COVID-19 vaccine (dated by TCRdb to about 2021). In the paper's terms, the time point label means: baseline before first vaccination. The library was generated by the immunoSEQ multiplex PCR assay. Imported from immuneACCESS, the table was reduced by TCRdb to in-frame sequences with V and J called. These copies leave out some clones; in studies compared against another copy, an unresolved V gene accounts for under half, and the cause of the remainder is not known. In all, the sample holds 120,000 to 150,000 clones, and roughly nine tenths of those were seen once. The top ten hold 4.5% to 6.5% of the sample. This sample comprised peripheral blood, obtained on day 0 of AZD1222 vaccination. These receptors came from an adult in good health.

J is TRBJ2-4 and V is TRBV3-1 (or the pseudogene TRBV3-2); D not certain. CDR3 length: 14 residues. V gave up 6 bases and J gave up 5 bases, with 14 bases separating them. Germline CDR1 is LGHDT and CDR2 is YNNKEL (reference sequence). The CDR3 sequence: CASSQSAAENIQYF. In DNA, the CDR3 is TGTGCCAGCAGTCAATCGGCGGCAGAAAACATTCAGTACTTC.

The chain is built from TRBV9 and TRBJ2-1; 10 nucleotides agree with TRBD1. V was pared by 4 bases and J by 8 bases, with 15 bases of the junction left unmatched. Germline V CDR1 and CDR2: SGDLS, YYNGEE. The CDR3 is 17 residues long. CDR3 in DNA: TGTGCCAGCAGCCAGGGACTCGGGACAGGGGATCTCGATGAGCAGTTCTTC. Encoded protein: CASSQGLGTGDLDEQFF.

V usage is TRBV6-4 and J usage is TRBJ2-6; D remains ambiguous. The CDR3 is 14 amino acids. The germline V gene has CDR1 MRHNA and CDR2 SNTAGT. The V and J ends lost 3 bases and 1 base respectively, with 4 bases between them. CDR3 coding DNA: TGTGCCAGCAGTGATGGTTCTGGGGCCAACGTCCTGACTTTC. It codes for CASSDGSGANVLTF.

This chain joins TRBV6-1 and TRBJ1-5; D gene unclear. The V gene lost 1 base and the J gene lost 7 bases, with 11 bases spanning the gap. The length of the CDR3 is 14 residues. CDR1 MNHNS and CDR2 SASEGT come from the germline V gene. As DNA, the CDR3 is TGTGCCAGCAGTGAAGAATGGGTCGACCAGCCCCAGCATTTT. Residues: CASSEEWVDQPQHF.

This clone appeared once. The chain recombines TRBV15 with TRBJ2-7, with 9 nucleotides matching TRBD1. The V gene's germline CDR1 is LNHNV and CDR2 YYDKDF (reference sequence). V was clipped by 0 bases and J by 6 bases; unmatched bases: 6. The CDR3 is made up of 15 amino acids. The CDR3 bases are TGTGCCACCAGCAGAGACACCGGGACAGGGATCGAGCAGTACTTC. It specifies CATSRDTGTGIEQYF.

The chain employs TRBV11-2 and TRBJ1-1; D is uncertain. The V gene lost 0 bases and the J gene lost 1 base, with 9 bases spanning the gap. The CDR3 is 15 amino acids. Germline V gives CDR1 SGHAT, CDR2 FQNNGV. The chain's CDR3 is CASSLDSYRNTEAFF. CDR3 DNA: TGTGCCAGCAGCTTAGATAGTTACAGGAACACTGAAGCTTTCTTT.

The chain is built from TRBV7-9 and TRBJ1-1; 8 bases match TRBD1. The CDR3 totals 15 residues. The germline V gene encodes CDR1 SEHNR and CDR2 FQNEAQ (reference sequence). Trimming took 4 bases from V and 5 from J; bases not matched to a gene: 9. Here the CDR3 reads CASSSRAGGRTEAFF. The DNA for the CDR3 is TGTGCCAGCAGCTCCCGCGCAGGGGGCCGTACTGAAGCTTTCTTT. Drawing the rest from reference TRBV7-9 and TRBJ1-1, the complete variable domain is DTGVSQNPRHKITKRGQNVTFRCDPISEHNRLYWYRQTLGQGPEFLTYFQNEAQLEKSRLLSDRFSAERPKGSFSTLEIQRTEQGDSAMYLCASSSRAGGRTEAFFGQGTRLTVV.

This clone was seen just once. The chain carries TRBV7-2 and TRBJ1-1; D ambiguous. Germline CDR1 and CDR2: SGHTA and FQGNSA. The CDR3 spans 14 residues. The ends were cut back, 2 bases at V and 3 bases at J, with 10 bases in the middle. CDR3 bases: TGTGCCAGCAGCTTAAGCCGGCAGGACACTGAAGCTTTCTTT. Translated: CASSLSRQDTEAFF.

The chain couples TRBV7-2 to TRBJ1-1, with a weak D call TRBD1 (6 bases). The length of the CDR3 is 13 residues. The germline CDR1 and CDR2 sequences are SGHTA and FQGNSA. V was clipped by 5 bases and J by 0 bases, with 7 bases between them. The CDR3 coding sequence is TGTGCCAGCAGCGGGGACATGAACACTGAAGCTTTCTTT. Amino acids: CASSGDMNTEAFF.

This clone has just a few counts. V usage is TRBV7-9 and J usage is TRBJ1-2; tentative D call: TRBD1 (6 bases). V was trimmed by 4 bases and J by 1 base, leaving 16 bases between them. Germline CDR1 and CDR2: SEHNR and FQNEAQ (reference sequence). This CDR3 is 16 amino acids long. The CDR3 region has the DNA TGTGCCAGCAGCTACGATCAGGGGACCGATAACTATGGCTACACCTTC. This encodes CASSYDQGTDNYGYTF. Complete variable domain (other parts from reference TRBV7-9 and TRBJ1-2): DTGVSQNPRHKITKRGQNVTFRCDPISEHNRLYWYRQTLGQGPEFLTYFQNEAQLEKSRLLSDRFSAERPKGSFSTLEIQRTEQGDSAMYLCASSYDQGTDNYGYTFGSGTRLTVV.

This chain joins TRBV28 and TRBJ2-1, with 8 bases that match TRBD2. Trimming cost V 3 bases and J 6 bases; bases outside gene matches: 4. The CDR3 length is 14 residues. CDR1 and CDR2 (germline): MDHEN, SYDVKM. CDR3 region: CASSFQRERNEQFF. Here the CDR3 DNA reads TGTGCCAGCAGTTTCCAGCGGGAGCGCAATGAGCAGTTCTTC.

The chain links TRBV4-1 to TRBJ1-5; D call uncertain. V lost 0 bases, J lost 3 bases, and 3 bases lay in between. Germline CDR1 is MGHRA and CDR2 is YSYEKL. The CDR3 runs to 13 residues. Here the CDR3 reads CASSQDINQPQHF. For the CDR3, the DNA is TGCGCCAGCAGCCAAGATATCAATCAGCCCCAGCATTTT.

V and J are TRBV21-1 and TRBJ2-5; the table names TRBD1, a call not compared with the DNA. TRBV21-1 is classified as a pseudogene. The CDR3 is 15 residues long. Here the CDR3 DNA reads TGTGCCAGCAGCAAAGCCAAAAACAGGGAAGAGACCCAGTACTTC. Translating it yields CASSKAKNREETQYF.